This T cell receptor beta chain was recovered during a study of metastatic and nonmetastatic thyroid tumors. For the study at large: Malignant and benign thyroid patients had repertoires compared in peripheral blood and tumor or nodule tissue.

Thyroid surgery was performed in patients who had received no treatment beforehand. On this clone: No antigen is known for it.

Study-wide points: Benign nodules reportedly had significantly lower TCR beta diversity than malignant thyroid tumors in blood and tumor.

Source study methods: The study's classifier, a distant-metastasis tool for papillary thyroid cancer, was built using CDR3 differences across clinicopathological groups. TCRdb reanalyzed the PCR reads with MiXCR. These V and J calls derive from TCRdb rather than the authors' analysis. The repertoire holds about 15,000 clones, with 3.7% as singletons. Trimming took 4 bases from V and 0 from J; bases not matched to a gene: 6. CDR3 length: 15 amino acids. The germline gives CDR1 WSHSY, CDR2 SAAADI. Sequenced input: tumor tissue. The TCR comes from a female donor with papillary thyroid cancer or a benign thyroid nodule (not recorded which). Some clones in this sample may be carry-over from other donors' samples. The rearrangement uses TRBV10-2 and TRBJ2-7; TRBD2 aligns across 7 bases. The CDR3 loop is CASSVGGGDSYEQYF. The CDR3, as DNA: TGCGCCAGCAGTGTGGGTGGGGGGGACTCCTACGAGCAGTACTTC.